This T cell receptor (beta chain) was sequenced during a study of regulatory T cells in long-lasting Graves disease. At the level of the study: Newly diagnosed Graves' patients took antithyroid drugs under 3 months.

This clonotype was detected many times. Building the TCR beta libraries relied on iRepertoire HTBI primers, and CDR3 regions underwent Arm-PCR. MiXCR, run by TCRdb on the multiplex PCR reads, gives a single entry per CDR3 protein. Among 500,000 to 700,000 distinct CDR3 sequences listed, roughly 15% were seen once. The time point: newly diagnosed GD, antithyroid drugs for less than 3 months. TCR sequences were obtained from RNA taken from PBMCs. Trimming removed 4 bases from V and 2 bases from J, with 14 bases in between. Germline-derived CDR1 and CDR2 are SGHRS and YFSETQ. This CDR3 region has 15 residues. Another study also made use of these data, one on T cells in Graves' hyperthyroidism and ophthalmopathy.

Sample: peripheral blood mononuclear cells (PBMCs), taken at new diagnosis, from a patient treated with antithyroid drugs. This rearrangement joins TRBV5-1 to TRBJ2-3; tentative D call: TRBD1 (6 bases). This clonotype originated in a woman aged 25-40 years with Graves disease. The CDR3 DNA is TGCGCCAGCAGCGACACAGGGTATGACACAGATACGCAGTATTTT. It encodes CASSDTGYDTDTQYF.